This record concerns one T cell receptor (beta chain) sequence. The antigen is unknown. The germline V gene has CDR1 MNHNS and CDR2 SASEGT. Trimming removed 2 bases from V and 5 bases from J, with 22 bases in between. The CDR3 runs to 17 residues. This entry is derived from a study of cytomegalovirus exposure and HLA in healthy donors. Study-level background: Drawn from HLA-typed donors, tens of millions of unique TCRs were held in an early data release. Findings and caveats of the study: Productive status was seen about 90% or about 30% of the time for most TCR beta V segments in an earlier analysis. Excluded were some V segments that proved indistinguishable, including TRBV6-2 and TRBV6-3.

The PCR made use of 60 Vbeta and 13 Jbeta primers. Only in-frame clones appear in the TCRdb table, and some are missing; sequencing was by immunoSEQ multiplex PCR. The profile covers about 300,000 clones, with just over 85% appearing a single time and roughly 4% taken by the ten largest. The sequenced sample was PBMCs. This rearrangement joins TRBV6-1 to TRBJ2-7, with D tentatively TRBD2 (6 bases). The clonotype originates from a man aged 35 to 55 in good health and CMV-seropositive. CDR3 amino acids: CASSERQGGGRTHEQYF. CDR3 sequence (DNA): TGTGCCAGCAGTGAACGGCAGGGAGGCGGGCGGACCCACGAGCAGTACTTC.